Sequencing of this TCR beta chain was carried out in a study of control samples from healthy donors and cancer patients. Here immunoSEQ multiplex PCR was the method, and the copy in TCRdb shows in-frame clones only, minus some. Found here are 150,000 to 200,000 clones, just over 90% of them singletons; the top ten hold more than 1.3%. Germline values: CDR1 MNHEY, CDR2 SVGAGI. There are 14 residues in the CDR3. With 6 bases removed from V and 4 bases from J, the gap between germline ends came to 13 bases. Sequencing was done on a sample of blood. The TCR comes from a man aged 25-45 years in good health. This chain joins TRBV6-5 and TRBJ1-5; D remains ambiguous. CDR3 sequence reads: CASSASGGNQPQHF. The CDR3 DNA sequence: TGTGCCAGCAGCGCCAGTGGTGGGAATCAGCCCCAGCATTTT.